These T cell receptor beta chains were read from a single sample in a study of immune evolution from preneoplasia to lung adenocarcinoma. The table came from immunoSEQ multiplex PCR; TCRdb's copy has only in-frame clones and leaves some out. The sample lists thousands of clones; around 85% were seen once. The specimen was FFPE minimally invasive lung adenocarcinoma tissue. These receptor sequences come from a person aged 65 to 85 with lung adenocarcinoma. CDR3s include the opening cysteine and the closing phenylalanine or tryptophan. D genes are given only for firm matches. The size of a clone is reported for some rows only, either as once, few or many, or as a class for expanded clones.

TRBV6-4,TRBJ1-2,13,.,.,CASSPDGIRGYTF,TGTGCCAGCAGTCCCGACGGGATCCGGGGCTACACCTTC
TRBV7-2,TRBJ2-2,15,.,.,CASSFYRANTGELFF,TGTGCCAGCAGCTTTTACAGGGCCAACACCGGGGAGCTGTTTTTT
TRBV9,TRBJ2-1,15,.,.,CASSARLGSYNEQFF,TGTGCCAGCAGCGCCAGACTAGGGTCCTACAATGAGCAGTTCTTC
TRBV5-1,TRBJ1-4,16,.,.,CASSSGTVATNEKLFF,TGCGCCAGCAGCTCCGGGACGGTCGCAACTAATGAAAAACTGTTTTTT
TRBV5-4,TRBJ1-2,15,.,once,CASSLGARNYYGYTF,TGTGCCAGCAGCTTGGGGGCCAGGAACTACTATGGCTACACCTTC
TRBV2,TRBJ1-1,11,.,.,CASRRYTEAFF,TGTGCCAGCAGGCGATACACTGAAGCTTTCTTT
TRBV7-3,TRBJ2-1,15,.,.,CASSLGGTSYNEQFF,TGTGCCAGCAGCTTAGGGGGGACCTCCTACAATGAGCAGTTCTTC
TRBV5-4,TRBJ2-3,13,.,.,CATQSGTTDTQYF,TGTGCCACCCAAAGTGGGACCACAGATACGCAGTATTTT
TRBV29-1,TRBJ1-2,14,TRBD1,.,CSVAVDRVNYGYTF,TGCAGCGTTGCGGTGGACAGGGTGAACTATGGCTACACCTTC
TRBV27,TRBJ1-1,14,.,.,CASSLSVADTEAFF,TGTGCCAGCAGTTTATCGGTAGCGGACACTGAAGCTTTCTTT
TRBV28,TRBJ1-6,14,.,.,CASSLFGRDSPLHF,TGTGCCAGCAGTTTATTCGGCAGGGACTCACCCCTCCACTTT
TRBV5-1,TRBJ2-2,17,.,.,CASSLAPGALGTGELFF,TGCGCCAGCAGCTTGGCACCAGGGGCCCTGGGGACCGGGGAGCTGTTTTTT
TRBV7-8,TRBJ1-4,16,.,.,CASSPSGGGWGEKLFF,TGTGCCAGCAGCCCCTCCGGGGGGGGGTGGGGTGAAAAACTGTTTTTT
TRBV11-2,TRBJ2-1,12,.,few,CASSLSTNEQFF,TGTGCCAGCAGCTTATCTACCAATGAGCAGTTCTTC
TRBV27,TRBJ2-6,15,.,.,CASSLWGSGANVLTF,TGTGCCAGCAGTTTATGGGGGTCTGGGGCCAACGTCCTGACTTTC
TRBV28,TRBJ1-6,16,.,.,CASSFRGRSYNSPLHF,TGTGCCAGCAGTTTCCGGGGGCGATCCTATAATTCACCCCTCCACTTT
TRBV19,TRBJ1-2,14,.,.,CASSPRAANYGYTF,TGTGCCAGTAGTCCCAGGGCGGCTAACTATGGTTACACCTTC
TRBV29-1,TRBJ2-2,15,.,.,CSVKFPGVNTGELFF,TGCAGCGTTAAGTTCCCCGGTGTTAACACCGGGGAGCTGTTTTTT